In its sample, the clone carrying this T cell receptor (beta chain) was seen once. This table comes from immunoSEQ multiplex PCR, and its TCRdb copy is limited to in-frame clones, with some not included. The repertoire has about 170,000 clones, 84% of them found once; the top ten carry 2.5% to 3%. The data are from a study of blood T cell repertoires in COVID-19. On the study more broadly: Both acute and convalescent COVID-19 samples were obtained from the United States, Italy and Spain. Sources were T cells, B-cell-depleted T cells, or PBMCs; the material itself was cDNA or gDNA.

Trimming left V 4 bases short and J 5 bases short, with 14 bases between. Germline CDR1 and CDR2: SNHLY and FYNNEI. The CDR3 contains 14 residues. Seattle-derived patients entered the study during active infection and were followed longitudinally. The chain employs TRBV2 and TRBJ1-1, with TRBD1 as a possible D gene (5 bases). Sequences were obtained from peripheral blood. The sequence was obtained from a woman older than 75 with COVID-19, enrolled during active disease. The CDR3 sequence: CASSATGRMTEAFF. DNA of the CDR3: TGTGCCAGCAGTGCCACAGGCCGAATGACTGAAGCTTTCTTT. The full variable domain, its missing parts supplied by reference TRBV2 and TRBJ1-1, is EPEVTQTPSHQVTQMGQEVILRCVPISNHLYFYWYRQILGQKVEFLVSFYNNEISEKSEIFDDQFSVERPDGSNFTLKIRSTKLEDSAMYFCASSATGRMTEAFFGQGTRLTVV.